The rows below give T cell receptor beta chains drawn from one sample of a study of T-cell reconstitution after alpha-beta-depleted transplantation in children. TCRdb analysed the PCR reads with MiXCR anew, one entry per CDR3 protein. The data contain approximately 590,000 distinct CDR3 sequences, about 10% of them singletons. This specimen was PBMCs from the stem cell graft donor, taken from the stem cell graft. The receptors here all came from a human donor who donated a stem cell graft to a child with acute myeloid leukemia. CDR3s include the opening cysteine and the closing phenylalanine or tryptophan. The D gene is left open where the match is weak. Clone size, where shown, is once, few, many, or a class for clones that have expanded.

TRBD1	TRBV7-9	15	.	TRBJ2-7	TGTGCCAGCAGCTCCCGGGACAGCGGCTCCTACGAGCAGTACTTC	CASSSRDSGSYEQYF
TRBD2	TRBV20-1	15	few	TRBJ2-7	TGCAGTGCTAGAGATCTTAGCGGGAGCACCCACGAGCAGTACTTC	CSARDLSGSTHEQYF
.	TRBV20-1	15	few	TRBJ1-1	TGCAGTGCTAGAGATCAAACAGGACTCCCTAAGGAAGCTTTCTTT	CSARDQTGLPKEAFF
.	TRBV5-6	13	many	TRBJ2-5	TGTGCCAGCAGGATTACAGGCCCGGGGACCCAGTACTTC	CASRITGPGTQYF
.	TRBV7-2	17	.	TRBJ2-7	TGTGCCAGCAAACTTATCCCCCGGAGGGCCGCGAGCTACGAGCAGTACTTC	CASKLIPRRAASYEQYF
TRBD1	TRBV10-3	15	.	TRBJ2-2	TGTGCCATCAGTGAGTGGACAGGGGCGTCCGGGGAGCTGTTTTTT	CAISEWTGASGELFF
TRBD2	TRBV6-1	14	.	TRBJ2-3	TGTGCCAGCAAAGCTAGCGGGGTCACAGATACGCAGTATTTT	CASKASGVTDTQYF
.	TRBV7-6	13	.	TRBJ1-3	TGTGCCGTCCGAGGGTTCTCTGGAAACACCATATATTTT	CAVRGFSGNTIYF
TRBD1	TRBV29-1	13	few	TRBJ1-4	TGCAGCGGGCTGACAGGGGTTAATGAAAAACTGTTTTTT	CSGLTGVNEKLFF
.	TRBV28	12	.	TRBJ2-1	TGTGCCAGCAGTTCGCGGACTCACCAGCAGTTCTTC	CASSSRTHQQFF
.	TRBV7-2	15	.	TRBJ1-4	TGTGCCAGCAGCCCCAACCCTACGCTTAATGAAAAACTGTTTTTT	CASSPNPTLNEKLFF
TRBD2	TRBV7-2	21	many	TRBJ2-1	TGTGCCAGCAGCCCCCTCCCTCGACTAGCGGGAGGGCCTAGGACCTACAATGAGCAGTTCTTC	CASSPLPRLAGGPRTYNEQFF
TRBD2	TRBV4-2	20	many	TRBJ2-1	TGTGCCAGCAGCCAACGCGGACTAGCGGGAGGGCCCTCGGCCCACAATGAGCAGTTCTTC	CASSQRGLAGGPSAHNEQFF
TRBD1	TRBV12-3/TRBV12-4	13	many	TRBJ2-7	TGTGCCAGCAGTTGGACAGGGGGGAGGGAGCAGTACTTC	CASSWTGGREQYF
TRBD1	TRBV20-1	15	.	TRBJ1-1	TGCAGTGCTCCCTTACCGGGACAGCCAAACACTGAAGCTTTCTTT	CSAPLPGQPNTEAFF
.	TRBV4-3	17	.	TRBJ2-1	TGCGCCAGCAGCCAAGTAATGGGCTTCAGCTCCTACAATGAGCAGTTCTTC	CASSQVMGFSSYNEQFF
.	TRBV9	13	few	TRBJ2-7	TGTGCCAGCAGCGTAGAACCCGGTCCCGAGCAGTACTTC	CASSVEPGPEQYF
.	TRBV6-5	15	few	TRBJ1-6	TGTGCCAGCAGTTCCTCCTCGACCGAGGGTTCACCCCTCCACTTT	CASSSSSTEGSPLHF
.	TRBV6-4	16	.	TRBJ2-2	TGTGCCAGCAGTGGTCACACTAGCTTCGGCACCGGGGAGCTGTTTTTT	CASSGHTSFGTGELFF
.	TRBV20-1	15	few	TRBJ2-2	TGCAGTGCTGACATCGGCGGCCCGAACACCGGGGAGCTGTTTTTT	CSADIGGPNTGELFF
.	TRBV29-1	13	few	TRBJ1-3	TGCAGCGTTGTAACCCGAGGGGAGAACACCATATATTTT	CSVVTRGENTIYF
.	TRBV15	15	.	TRBJ1-1	TGTGCCACCAGCAGAGAAACAGGCTTGAACACTGAAGCTTTCTTT	CATSRETGLNTEAFF
TRBD1	TRBV20-1	14	few	TRBJ1-1	TGCAGTGCGCAAAGGGGGCGCCTAGACACTGAAGCTTTCTTT	CSAQRGRLDTEAFF
.	TRBV29-1	15	few	TRBJ2-1	TGCAGCGTTGTGAGCGGGCAACACTACTACAATGAGCAGTTCTTC	CSVVSGQHYYNEQFF
TRBD1	TRBV12-3/TRBV12-4	16	.	TRBJ2-5	TGTGCCAGCAGTCCCTATGCCGGGACAGGTGGAGAGACCCAGTACTTC	CASSPYAGTGGETQYF
.	TRBV7-9	14	.	TRBJ2-5	TGTGCCAGCAGCTTTTTCGCGGACCAAGAGACCCAGTACTTC	CASSFFADQETQYF
.	TRBV6-2/TRBV6-3	14	many	TRBJ2-1	TGTGCCAGCAGTAAGGGGGGCTTCGACAATGAGCAGTTCTTC	CASSKGGFDNEQFF
.	TRBV12-3/TRBV12-4	14	.	TRBJ1-2	TGTGCCAGCAGCCCACACAGGACGGGCTATGGCTACACCTTC	CASSPHRTGYGYTF
TRBD2	TRBV20-1	17	few	TRBJ2-5	TGCAGTGCTAGATATGGACTAGCGGGAGGGTTAGAAGAGACCCAGTACTTC	CSARYGLAGGLEETQYF
.	TRBV20-1	16	few	TRBJ2-7	TGCAGTGCTAGATCCTCCTCCCCGGGCAGGGAAACCGAGCAGTACTTC	CSARSSSPGRETEQYF
TRBD2	TRBV18	15	few	TRBJ2-2	TGTGCCAGCTCCCAGCGGGAGGGCAACACCGGGGAGCTGTTTTTT	CASSQREGNTGELFF